This entry describes one T cell receptor beta chain. Its antigen remains unidentified. This CDR3 has 14 residues. This sample was taken from a study of somatic mutations in cytotoxic T cells in rheumatoid arthritis. Background on the study: At nearly 100% purity, some V beta antibody-stained T-cell populations were flow-sorted, and these included V beta1+ cells that were sequenced for TCRB. Study-wide results and caveats: Slight underrepresentation of TRBV07 in rheumatoid arthritis patients was not adjusted for multiple comparisons.

Original analysis: Published virus-specific TCRB sequences found rare matches among patient CD8+ clones larger than 1%. TCRdb keeps only in-frame clones here, not all; method: immunoSEQ multiplex PCR. Clonal size and the V and J genes are those of that table, whereas D and trimming came from the DNA. The table includes around 20,000 clones, approximately 82% detected once. Sequences were obtained from CD8+ T cells sorted from blood. V usage is TRBV21-1 and J usage is TRBJ1-2. TRBV21-1 is labeled a pseudogene. This TCR came from a man between 18 and 29 years old with rheumatoid arthritis. In nucleotides, the CDR3 is TGTGCCAGCCACGCCGGCAGTCGAGGGTATGGCTACACCTTC. Amino acid sequence: CASHAGSRGYGYTF.